These T cell receptor beta chains were read from a single sample in a study of beta chain features in type 1 diabetes. The repertoire was sequenced with immunoSEQ multiplex PCR; TCRdb's copy has only in-frame clones and lacks some. The sample has over 150,000 clones; approximately 8.1% are singletons. The sample was central memory CD4+ T cells from blood. These receptor sequences come from a man younger than 35 in good health. CDR3s leave out the opening cysteine and the closing phenylalanine or tryptophan. A row's size may be missing; if present it is once, few, many or a size class.

clone_size,j_call,v_call,cdr3_aa
NA,TRBJ1-6,TRBV6-5,ASSLTGYNSPLH
NA,TRBJ2-1,TRBV18,ASSPRGAGEVNEQF
NA,TRBJ2-5,TRBV19,ASTGQGEGQETQY
few,TRBJ1-2,TRBV7-2,ASSPGANEYGYT
NA,TRBJ1-1,TRBV6-4,ASSVPGQGKATEAF
few,TRBJ2-7,TRBV2,ASRERESAYEQY
few,TRBJ2-3,TRBV11-2,ATSSGGAGTDTQY
NA,TRBJ2-7,TRBV7-3,ASSPGTEADEQY
NA,TRBJ1-1,TRBV27,ASSFGRGLDTEAF
few,TRBJ1-2,TRBV19,ASSIRGTGRFST
few,TRBJ2-1,TRBV28,ASRRLAGGHNEQF
few,TRBJ2-3,TRBV18,ASSPRMGGSTDTQY
few,TRBJ2-2,TRBV27,ASSSSLLLAGKNTGELF
many,TRBJ2-1,TRBV7-3,ASSSEASAHEQF
few,TRBJ1-6,TRBV4-3,ASSQDRPSPLH
NA,TRBJ2-7,TRBV5-1,ASSLDNSYEQY
few,TRBJ1-4,TRBV7-9,ASSLTGTGVEKLF
NA,TRBJ2-7,TRBV5-1,ASSARWGAYEQY
many,TRBJ2-1,TRBV7-9,ASSLAMEGNEQF
NA,TRBJ1-3,TRBV28,ASSLTVLSGNTIY
few,TRBJ2-4,TRBV5-4,ASSPGVGIAKNIQY
few,TRBJ2-3,TRBV9,ASSYAGGASTDTQY
few,TRBJ1-1,TRBV6-5,ASRKQGYTEAF
NA,TRBJ2-2,TRBV28,ASSPLAGELF
few,TRBJ2-7,TRBV5-6,ASSLRYEQY
NA,TRBJ2-3,TRBV25-1,ASSHGTVGTDTQY